One sample yielded the 20 T cell receptor beta chains listed below, sequenced in a study of graft-versus-host responses after intestinal transplantation. Some clones are missing from TCRdb's copy, which holds only in-frame ones; the method was immunoSEQ multiplex PCR. The sample includes just over 15,000 clones, about 34% of them seen just once. This specimen was alloreactive CD4+ T cells from a mixed lymphocyte reaction culture, taken before intestinal transplant. Subset denoted: CFSE-low proliferating T cells sorted from approximately 6-day pre-transplant mixed lymphocyte reaction (GvH or HvG direction). The source is a human patient who received an intestinal transplant.

The chain carries TRBV4-2 and TRBJ2-3; 7 bases are shared with TRBD2. Trimming at V came to 3 bases and at J to 3 bases, leaving 6 bases not matched to a gene. This CDR3 region has 15 residues. Germline CDR1 LGHNA, CDR2 YNFKEQ. The CDR3 protein is CASSHRLAGTDTQYF. CDR3 coding DNA: TGTGCCAGCAGCCACAGACTAGCCGGGACAGATACGCAGTATTTT.

This clone has only one observation. The V gene is TRBV2, the J gene TRBJ1-1; 8 positions agree with TRBD1. Germline-derived CDR1 and CDR2 are SNHLY and FYNNEI. This CDR3 has 17 residues. With 4 bases clipped from V and 4 bases from J, the junction kept 14 bases outside the gene matches. In DNA, the CDR3 is TGTGCCAGCAGTGGGAGGGACAGGAGGGTTGTTGGCACTGAAGCTTTCTTT. Translating it yields CASSGRDRRVVGTEAFF.

This clone was detected a few times. The genes are TRBV5-6 and TRBJ2-7, with D uncertain. There are 11 residues in the CDR3. V was cut by 1 base and J by 5 bases, with 4 bases left in between. Germline V lookup: CDR1 SGHDT, CDR2 YYEEEE. The CDR3 sequence is CASSLFNEQYF. The CDR3 DNA is TGTGCCAGCAGCTTGTTCAACGAGCAGTACTTC. The full variable domain, rest sourced from reference TRBV5-6 and TRBJ2-7, is DAGVTQSPTHLIKTRGQQVTLRCSPKSGHDTVSWYQQALGQGPQFIFQYYEEEERQRGNFPDRFSGHQFPNYSSELNVNALLLGDSALYLCASSLFNEQYFGPGTRLTVT.

V usage is TRBV10-1 and J usage is TRBJ2-7; 12 positions agree with TRBD2. The V gene's germline CDR1 is WNHNN and CDR2 SYGVQD (reference sequence). The CDR3 contains 15 residues. V shed 0 bases, J shed 3 bases, and the junction held 0 bases outside the gene matches. The CDR3 loop reads CASSESTSGGYEQYF. CDR3 nucleotide sequence: TGCGCCAGCAGTGAGTCGACTAGCGGGGGCTACGAGCAGTACTTC.

This clone has more than one count but fewer than ten. V and J are TRBV6-1 and TRBJ2-7; 10 bases map to TRBD2. The CDR3 is 15 residues long. Germline V gene sequence: CDR1 MNHNS, CDR2 SASEGT. The J segment lost 6 bases and the V segment lost 6 bases, leaving 11 bases of the junction unmatched. CDR3 sequence (DNA): TGTGCCAGCAGCCGGCGGGCTAGCGGGAGAGGCGAGCAGTACTTC. Its translation: CASSRRASGRGEQYF.

Notes on this clone: At one boundary the junction diverges from the germline segment, which might be a read error. The chain joins TRBV7-2 to TRBJ1-1; no definite D call. Germline CDR1 and CDR2: SGHTA and FQGNSA. This CDR3 has 11 amino acids. The CDR3 loop is CASTLGTEAFF. CDR3 nucleotides: TGTGCCAGCACCTTAGGCACTGAAGCTTTCTTT.

Only a few counts were recorded for this clone. The chain couples TRBV7-2 to TRBJ1-6; TRBD1 is a possible D gene (5 bases). The CDR3 totals 15 residues. Per germline, CDR1 SGHTA and CDR2 FQGNSA. Trimming shortened V by 2 bases and J by 2 bases, and 7 bases separated the two germline ends. The CDR3 DNA sequence: TGTGCCAGCAGCTTACGGGGGGCCTATAATTCACCCCTCCACTTT. Translating it yields CASSLRGAYNSPLHF.

V and J are TRBV12-2 and TRBJ2-4; the table's D call, TRBD2, has no DNA check behind it. TRBV12-2 is labeled a pseudogene. This CDR3 is built from 15 residues. The CDR3 region is CASRSRRLAKNIQYF. The CDR3 DNA reads as TGTGCAAGTCGCTCTCGTCGGTTAGCCAAAAACATTCAGTACTTC.

Judged by abundance, this clone is medium-sized. The CDR3 coding sequence is TGTGCCAGCAGTTACGTAGGGACAGGGGTCTACGAGCAGTACTTC. Translated: CASSYVGTGVYEQYF. The V gene is TRBV6-6, the J gene TRBJ2-7; 10 bases agree with TRBD1. Per the germline V gene, CDR1 is MNHNY and CDR2 is SVGAGI (reference sequence). The J segment lost 3 bases and the V segment lost 2 bases, leaving 4 bases of the junction unmatched. The CDR3 totals 15 residues.

This clone was picked up a small number of times. V gene TRBV6-6 combines with J gene TRBJ1-1, with TRBD1 matching over 7 bases. CDR3 length: 13 amino acids. Germline CDR1 reads MNHNY; CDR2 reads SVGAGI (reference sequence). The ends lost 6 bases at V and 2 bases at J; junction bases unmatched: 3. The CDR3 DNA reads as TGTGCCAGCAGGACAGGGATTAACACTGAAGCTTTCTTT. This gives the protein CASRTGINTEAFF.

This clone was counted a few times. This sequence joins TRBV7-3 and TRBJ2-4; 8 nucleotides agree with TRBD1. Per germline, CDR1 SGHTA and CDR2 FQGTGA. There are 17 residues in the CDR3. Trimming at V came to 1 base and at J to 3 bases, leaving 8 bases not matched to a gene. The CDR3 DNA reads TGTGCCAGCAGCTTAAGGGGGACAGGTGGGGTCAAAAACATTCAGTACTTC. It translates to CASSLRGTGGVKNIQYF.

In regard to this clone: A read error may explain this, as a much larger clone is one base away. This chain connects TRBV4-2 to TRBJ2-7; 8 bases align to TRBD2. CDR3 size: 15 residues. CDR1 LGHNA and CDR2 YNFKEQ come from the germline V gene. The V gene end was trimmed by 4 bases and the J gene end by 4 bases; junction bases not matched to a gene: 9. In DNA, the CDR3 is TGTGCCAGCAGCCGAGAGAGCGGGAGAACTTACGAGCAGTACTTC. Encoded protein: CASSRESGRTYEQYF.

This clone is medium-sized within its sample. The chain recombines TRBV19 with TRBJ2-7; the match to TRBD2 covers 8 bases. The CDR3 spans 16 residues. V shed 4 bases and J 3 bases; nucleotides not matched to a gene: 11. CDR1 and CDR2 (germline): LNHDA, SQIVND (reference sequence). The CDR3 protein is CASSTLSTSGIYEQYF. CDR3 nucleotides: TGTGCCAGTAGTACCCTGAGTACTAGCGGCATCTACGAGCAGTACTTC.

This clone was picked up a small number of times. The chain recombines TRBV11-1 with TRBJ2-7, with D possibly being TRBD1 (6 bases). V gave up 5 bases and J gave up 3 bases, with 14 bases separating them. Germline lookup yields CDR1 SGHAT and CDR2 FQDESV (reference sequence). The CDR3 spans 14 residues. In DNA, the CDR3 is TGTGCCAGCAGCCCTCGGCAGGGGAACTACGAGCAGTACTTC. It encodes CASSPRQGNYEQYF.

The CDR3, as DNA: TGTGCCAGCAGCTTAGGGGCGGCGTTCCCGGTGGAGACCCAGTACTTC. Protein product: CASSLGAAFPVETQYF. The rearrangement links TRBV7-9 to TRBJ2-5; D remains unclear. Trimming removed 1 base at V and 5 bases at J, with 17 bases between. The CDR3 runs 16 residues. The germline gives CDR1 SEHNR, CDR2 FQNEAQ (reference sequence).

This clone is labeled as medium-sized (0.01 to 0.1%). CDR3 nucleotide sequence: TGTGCCAGCAGCTTGGTGGGACGGGGGAACACCATATATTTT. Translating gives CASSLVGRGNTIYF. The chain recombines TRBV5-6 with TRBJ1-3; weak D call: TRBD1 (5 bases). V dropped 0 bases and J dropped 7 bases, with 11 bases sitting between them. This CDR3 spans 14 amino acids. Germline V lookup: CDR1 SGHDT, CDR2 YYEEEE.

The rearrangement uses TRBV2 and TRBJ2-3, with 9 bases fitting TRBD1. This CDR3 spans 13 amino acids. Germline V lookup: CDR1 SNHLY, CDR2 FYNNEI. Unmatched junction bases numbered 3, after V lost 6 bases and J lost 5 bases. The CDR3 nucleotides are TGTGCCAGCAGCGGACAGGGGAGAGATACGCAGTATTTT. It is translated as CASSGQGRDTQYF.

The chain recombines TRBV28 with TRBJ2-2, with D possibly being TRBD2 (5 bases). CDR3 size: 14 residues. CDR1 MDHEN and CDR2 SYDVKM come from the germline V gene. V dropped 3 bases and J dropped 4 bases, with 9 bases sitting between them. The CDR3 loop reads CASSLASSTGELFF. CDR3 bases: TGTGCCAGCAGTTTGGCTAGCTCCACCGGGGAGCTGTTTTTT.

In its sample, this clone was seen a few times. The J gene is TRBJ2-7, the V gene TRBV19, with D possibly matching TRBD2 (5 bases). Looked up from germline, CDR1 is LNHDA and CDR2 is SQIVND (reference sequence). The CDR3 consists of 15 residues. Deletions cut 3 bases from V and 2 bases from J, with 14 bases between. The DNA of the CDR3 is TGTGCCAGTAGTATGAAGGGTAGGGAGACCTACGAGCAGTACTTC. Amino acids: CASSMKGRETYEQYF.

The chain is built from TRBV18 and TRBJ2-1; TRBD2 matches 7 bases. V shed 2 bases, J shed 0 bases, and the junction held 10 bases outside the gene matches. The germline CDR1 and CDR2 sequences are KGHSH and LQKENI. This CDR3 comprises 18 residues. The CDR3 DNA is TGTGCCAGCTCACCAGTCCGGGGGGTGACTACCTCCTACAATGAGCAGTTCTTC. Translated: CASSPVRGVTTSYNEQFF.